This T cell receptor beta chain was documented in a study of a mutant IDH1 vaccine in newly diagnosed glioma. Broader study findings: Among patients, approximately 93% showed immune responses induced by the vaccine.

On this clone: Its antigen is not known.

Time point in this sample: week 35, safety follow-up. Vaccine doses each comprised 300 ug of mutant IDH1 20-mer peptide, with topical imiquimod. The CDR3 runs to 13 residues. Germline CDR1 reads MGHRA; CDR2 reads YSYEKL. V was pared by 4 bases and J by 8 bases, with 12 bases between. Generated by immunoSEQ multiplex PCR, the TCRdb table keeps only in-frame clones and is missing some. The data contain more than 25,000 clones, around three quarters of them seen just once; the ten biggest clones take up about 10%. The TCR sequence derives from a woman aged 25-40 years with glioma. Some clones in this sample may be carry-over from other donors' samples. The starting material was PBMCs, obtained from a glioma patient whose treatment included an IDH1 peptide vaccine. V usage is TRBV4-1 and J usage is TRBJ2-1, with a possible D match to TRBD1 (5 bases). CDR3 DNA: TGCGCCAGCAGCCCTGTGGGGCGCGATGAGCAGTTCTTC. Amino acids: CASSPVGRDEQFF.